The 22 T cell receptor beta chains below come from one sample, sequenced in a study of blood T cell repertoires in COVID-19. Repertoires were generated with immunoSEQ multiplex PCR, while TCRdb's copy carries only in-frame clones and drops some. Of around 120,000 clones listed, around four fifths were seen once; the top ten hold around 25%. The sample taken for sequencing was peripheral blood. These receptor sequences come from a human donor in a cohort sampled during active COVID-19.

The chain couples TRBV19 to TRBJ1-3, with a possible D match to TRBD1 (5 bases). V was clipped by 8 bases and J by 0 bases, with 17 bases between them. The CDR3 sequence is 16 residues long. Germline V lookup: CDR1 LNHDA, CDR2 SQIVND (reference sequence). This chain's CDR3 is CASSEGVFFSGNTIYF. Here the CDR3 DNA reads TGTGCCAGTTCCGAAGGGGTTTTCTTCTCTGGAAACACCATATATTTT.

The chain has TRBV2 and TRBJ1-1; 7 bases are a match to TRBD1. This CDR3 has 14 amino acids. Trimming cost V 8 bases and J 5 bases; bases outside gene matches: 11. Per the germline V gene, CDR1 is SNHLY and CDR2 is FYNNEI. Written as DNA, the CDR3 is TGTGCCAGCTGCCCCAGGGGGAGGAAGACTGAAGCTTTCTTT. It encodes CASCPRGRKTEAFF.

The chain recombines TRBV28 with TRBJ1-3; maybe TRBD1 (6 bases). This CDR3 spans 15 amino acids. Deletions cut 6 bases from V and 0 bases from J, with 12 bases between. Germline CDR1 and CDR2: MDHEN and SYDVKM. The CDR3 coding sequence is TGTGCCAGCAGCCCAGGGGCAGTCTCTGGAAACACCATATATTTT. Amino acid sequence: CASSPGAVSGNTIYF.

This clone was picked up one time. The CDR3 here is CASSRGSGANVLTF. The CDR3 region has the DNA TGTGCCAGTAGTCGCGGATCTGGGGCCAACGTCCTGACTTTC. The rearrangement links TRBV19 to TRBJ2-6; D unclear. V was shortened by 5 bases and J by 1 base, with 6 bases between the two germline ends. This CDR3 has 14 amino acids. The germline V gene encodes CDR1 LNHDA and CDR2 SQIVND (reference sequence).

The chain uses TRBV7-2 and TRBJ2-7, with TRBD2 identical over 9 bases. Trimming cost V 1 base and J 7 bases; bases outside gene matches: 8. The CDR3 is 15 residues long. Looked up from germline, CDR1 is SGHTA and CDR2 is FQGNSA. DNA for the CDR3: TGTGCCAGCAGCTTAGGCCTAGCGGGGTCGTATGAGCAGTACTTC. Its translation is CASSLGLAGSYEQYF.

The chain combines TRBV19 with TRBJ1-1, with D tentatively TRBD1 (5 bases). The length of the CDR3 is 11 residues. CDR1 LNHDA and CDR2 SQIVND come from the germline V gene (reference sequence). Trimming cost V 5 bases and J 8 bases, with 9 bases left between them. The CDR3: CASSLAGEAFF. In nucleotides, the CDR3 is TGTGCCAGTAGTTTAGCAGGGGAAGCTTTCTTT.

The chain links TRBV6-6 to TRBJ1-2; TRBD1 might be the D (6 bases). V was trimmed by 5 bases and J by 13 bases, leaving 20 bases between them. CDR3 length equals 13 residues. Germline V gene data show CDR1 as MNHNY and CDR2 as SVGAGI (reference sequence). As DNA, the CDR3 is TGTGCCAGCAGTCCCGGGACATCTCTGCCCGCCACCTTC. Translation: CASSPGTSLPATF.

In this sample, this clone turned up once. This chain joins TRBV5-1 and TRBJ2-2; 7 nucleotides align to TRBD1. The CDR3 consists of 16 residues. V was pared by 4 bases and J by 1 base, with 7 bases of the junction left unmatched. Germline assignment: CDR1 SGHRS and CDR2 YFSETQ. Here the CDR3 reads CASSPSGQRNTGELFF. The CDR3 bases are TGCGCCAGCAGCCCGTCGGGACAGCGGAACACCGGGGAGCTGTTTTTT.

Concerning this clone: A junction boundary mismatches the germline segment, possibly from a read error. The rearrangement uses TRBV4-3 and TRBJ1-5; D unresolved. Germline V gene data show CDR1 as LGHNA and CDR2 as YSLEER. This CDR3 spans 14 amino acids. This CDR3 reads CASSQEIRGPPSDF. DNA for the CDR3: TGCGCCAGCAGCCAAGAAATTCGAGGCCCCCCTTCGGATTTT.

The J gene is TRBJ2-4, the V gene TRBV18; 11 nucleotides agree with TRBD2. The germline V gene encodes CDR1 KGHSH and CDR2 LQKENI. This CDR3 is built from 14 residues. The V segment lost 6 bases and the J segment 9 bases; nucleotides outside the gene matches: 7. The CDR3 protein is CASSVTSGASIQYF. CDR3 nucleotide sequence: TGTGCCAGCTCCGTGACTAGCGGGGCTTCCATTCAGTACTTC.

V gene TRBV24-1 combines with J gene TRBJ2-1; the D gene is possibly TRBD2 (6 bases). The CDR3 consists of 15 residues. Germline values: CDR1 KGHDR, CDR2 SFDVKD. Trimming stripped 7 bases from V and 3 bases from J, with 15 bases between. This chain's CDR3 is CATRGTGGNYNEQFF. CDR3 nucleotides: TGTGCCACCAGAGGTACCGGGGGTAACTACAATGAGCAGTTCTTC.

The chain combines TRBV4-2 with TRBJ2-5, with 13 bases that match TRBD2. This CDR3 contains 18 residues. The ends lost 1 base at V and 0 bases at J; junction bases unmatched: 5. Germline V gene sequence: CDR1 LGHNA, CDR2 YNFKEQ. The CDR3 DNA reads as TGTGCCAGCAGCCAAGGACTAGCGGGAGGCCCGTACCAAGAGACCCAGTACTTC. Its translation: CASSQGLAGGPYQETQYF.

The chain links TRBV5-5 to TRBJ2-7, with TRBD2 matching over 8 bases. Germline trimming cut 3 bases from V and 4 bases from J; bases unmatched to any gene: 9. The CDR3 length is 15 residues. Germline V gives CDR1 SGHKS, CDR2 YYEKEE (reference sequence). DNA of the CDR3: TGTGCCAGCAGCTCCCTTTCACTAGCGGAATACGAGCAGTACTTC. It yields the protein CASSSLSLAEYEQYF.

The chain links TRBV6-2 or TRBV6-3 to TRBJ2-5; no definite D call. Trimming left V 2 bases short and J 6 bases short, with 10 bases between. From germline, CDR1 is MNHEY and CDR2 SVGEGT. The CDR3 consists of 13 residues. This chain's CDR3 is CASSYHSTQTQYF. The CDR3 DNA is TGTGCCAGCAGTTACCACTCTACTCAGACCCAGTACTTC.

This clone was seen only a few times. This sequence joins TRBV5-6 and TRBJ1-6; 10 bases are a match to TRBD1. Germline CDR1 and CDR2: SGHDT and YYEEEE. The CDR3 length is 16 residues. Trimming at V came to 4 bases and at J to 11 bases, leaving 12 bases not matched to a gene. The CDR3 is CASSQPRTGGDPPLHF. CDR3 DNA sequence: TGTGCCAGCAGCCAACCCAGGACAGGGGGTGACCCACCCCTCCACTTT.

DNA for the CDR3: TGTGCCACGGCTTTCGTAACTAATGAAAAACTGTTTTTT. This codes for CATAFVTNEKLFF. V and J are TRBV15 and TRBJ1-4, with unresolved D. CDR1 is LNHNV and CDR2 is YYDKDF in the germline V gene (reference sequence). This CDR3 is 13 amino acids long. Trimming removed 9 bases from V and 1 base from J, with 9 bases in between. Combining the CDR3 with reference TRBV15 and TRBJ1-4 gives the whole variable domain DAMVIQNPRYQVTQFGKPVTLSCSQTLNHNVMYWYQQKSSQAPKLLFHYYDKDFNNEADTPDNFQSRRPNTSFCFLDIRSPGLGDTAMYLCATAFVTNEKLFFGSGTQLSVL.

The chain employs TRBV19 and TRBJ2-2, with 12 bases fitting TRBD2. The V segment lost 9 bases and the J segment 7 bases; nucleotides outside the gene matches: 12. The CDR3 has 16 residues. The germline V gene encodes CDR1 LNHDA and CDR2 SQIVND (reference sequence). The CDR3 DNA is TGTGCCAGCAGAAATCGACTAGCGGGAGATGTCGGGGAGCTGTTTTTT. This sequence encodes CASRNRLAGDVGELFF. Variable domain in full (rest from reference TRBV19 and TRBJ2-2): DGGITQSPKYLFRKEGQNVTLSCEQNLNHDAMYWYRQDPGQGLRLIYYSQIVNDFQKGDIAEGYSVSREKKESFPLTVTSAQKNPTAFYLCASRNRLAGDVGELFFGEGSRLTVL.

J is TRBJ2-7 and V is TRBV27; a possible D gene is TRBD2 (6 bases). Trimming took 8 bases from V and 2 from J, leaving 13 bases between them. The germline V gene has CDR1 MNHEY and CDR2 SMNVEV (reference sequence). CDR3 length equals 13 residues. CDR3 coding DNA: TGTGCCAGCTCCGGGACGGGAGCCTACGAGCAGTACTTC. Translating it yields CASSGTGAYEQYF.

The chain has TRBV9 and TRBJ2-5; 7 bases map to TRBD1. Germline V gives CDR1 SGDLS, CDR2 YYNGEE. The CDR3 has 13 amino acids. Unmatched junction bases numbered 5, after V lost 4 bases and J lost 5 bases. CDR3 region: CASSKTGVETQYF. The CDR3 DNA follows: TGTGCCAGCAGCAAAACAGGGGTCGAGACCCAGTACTTC.

V is TRBV18 and J is TRBJ2-2, with 8 positions matching TRBD1. The germline V gene encodes CDR1 KGHSH and CDR2 LQKENI. V was pared by 6 bases and J by 4 bases, with 7 bases of the junction left unmatched. The CDR3 totals 15 residues. The CDR3 loop reads CASSKDRVVTGELFF. CDR3 in DNA: TGTGCCAGCTCGAAGGACAGGGTCGTCACCGGGGAGCTGTTTTTT.

The J gene is TRBJ2-5, the V gene TRBV5-4; 8 bases align to TRBD1. This CDR3 region has 13 residues. After removal of 6 bases from V and 5 bases from J, the junction contained 6 bases not matched to a gene. The germline CDR1 and CDR2 sequences are SGHNT and YYREEE (reference sequence). The CDR3 bases are TGTGCCAGCACCAGCCGGGACAGGGAGACCCAGTACTTC. Its translation is CASTSRDRETQYF. Based on the CDR3 plus reference TRBV5-4 and TRBJ2-5, the full variable domain is ETGVTQSPTHLIKTRGQQVTLRCSSQSGHNTVSWYQQALGQGPQFIFQYYREEENGRGNFPPRFSGLQFPNYSSELNVNALELDDSALYLCASTSRDRETQYFGPGTRLLVL.

About this clone itself: This sample includes further DNA sequences coding for the same CDR3. The chain combines TRBV18 with TRBJ1-1; 9 nucleotides agree with TRBD1. V lost 3 bases and J lost 4; bases outside the gene matches: 3. The germline V gene has CDR1 KGHSH and CDR2 LQKENI. The CDR3 is made up of 14 amino acids. The CDR3 here is CASSPTGGGTEAFF. For the CDR3, the DNA is TGTGCCAGCTCACCGACAGGGGGAGGCACTGAAGCTTTCTTT.